The next 13 T cell receptor beta chains were all read from a single sample in a study of T-cell reconstitution after alpha-beta-depleted transplantation in children. As it was prepared, the TCRbeta library received unique molecular identifiers. MiXCR was run by TCRdb on the PCR reads, yielding one entry per CDR3 protein. The data show approximately 350,000 distinct CDR3 sequences, more than 10% seen once. Specimen: PBMCs, collected from the stem cell graft. These receptors all come from a human donor who donated a stem cell graft to a child with Fanconi anemia.

This chain connects TRBV6-6 to TRBJ1-3; no reliable D call. The germline gives CDR1 MNHNY, CDR2 SVGAGI (reference sequence). V was shortened by 6 bases and J by 5 bases, with 11 bases between the two germline ends. The CDR3 has 13 amino acids. The chain's CDR3 is CASRENERNTIYF. Written as DNA, the CDR3 is TGTGCCAGCAGGGAAAACGAGAGAAACACCATATATTTT.

This clonotype was seen just once. The rearrangement uses TRBV18 and TRBJ1-5; D is uncertain. Germline V CDR1 and CDR2: KGHSH, LQKENI. Trimming took 4 bases from V and 3 from J, leaving 7 bases between them. CDR3 length equals 13 residues. CDR3: CASSQQNNQPQHF. CDR3 coding DNA: TGTGCCAGCTCACAGCAAAACAATCAGCCCCAGCATTTT.

This clonotype was counted only a few times. The gene calls are TRBV5-1 and TRBJ1-1; D not certain. CDR1 is SGHRS, CDR2 YFSETQ, per germline. V lost 1 base and J 1 base, leaving 8 bases between the germline ends. The CDR3 sequence is 14 residues long. CDR3 sequence: CASSLHAGNTEAFF. The CDR3 region has the DNA TGCGCCAGCAGCTTGCACGCAGGGAACACTGAAGCTTTCTTT.

This clonotype was seen repeatedly, ten times or more. The J gene is TRBJ2-7, the V gene TRBV20-1; TRBD2 matches 7 bases. V was pared by 6 bases and J by 6 bases, with 5 bases of the junction left unmatched. CDR1 and CDR2 (germline): DFQATT, SNEGSKA (reference sequence). The CDR3 runs 11 residues. CDR3 amino acids: CSATERGEQYV. In DNA, the CDR3 is TGCAGTGCCACAGAGCGGGGCGAGCAGTACGTC.

This clonotype occurred a few times. The V call is TRBV12-3 or TRBV12-4, the J call TRBJ1-1, with TRBD1 matching over 8 bases. CDR3 size: 14 residues. After removal of 5 bases from V and 4 bases from J, the junction contained 6 bases not matched to a gene. The CDR3 sequence: CASSDQGAGTEAFF. In DNA, the CDR3 is TGTGCCAGCAGTGATCAGGGGGCCGGCACTGAAGCTTTCTTT.

The genes are TRBV11-2 and TRBJ1-2; D is unclear. Trimming removed 2 bases from V and 7 bases from J, with 8 bases in between. Germline V lookup: CDR1 SGHAT, CDR2 FQNNGV. This CDR3 comprises 12 residues. The CDR3 DNA follows: TGTGCCAGCAGCTTAAGAGGTCCTGGCTACACCTTC. Translation gives CASSLRGPGYTF.

This clonotype was recorded many times. The chain links TRBV5-1 to TRBJ1-5; D remains unclear. The germline V gene encodes CDR1 SGHRS and CDR2 YFSETQ. The ends were cut back, 4 bases at V and 0 bases at J, with 8 bases in the middle. CDR3 size: 14 residues. CDR3 bases: TGCGCCAGCAGCCCAGACATTAGCAATCAGCCCCAGCATTTT. Translation gives CASSPDISNQPQHF.

The chain carries TRBV6-1 and TRBJ1-1, with D possibly TRBD1 on 5 matching bases. Trimming removed 10 bases from V and 5 bases from J, with 20 bases in between. The V gene's germline CDR1 is MNHNS and CDR2 SASEGT. There are 14 residues in the CDR3. The chain's CDR3 is CATRRGRRLTEAFF. CDR3 DNA: TGTGCCACTCGAAGGGGCAGGCGTTTGACTGAAGCTTTCTTT.

V gene TRBV6-2 or TRBV6-3 combines with J gene TRBJ2-1, with TRBD1 matching 9 bases. CDR1 MNHEY and CDR2 SVGEGT come from the germline V gene. With 10 bases clipped from V and 5 bases from J, the junction kept 6 bases outside the gene matches. This CDR3 is 13 amino acids long. In nucleotides, the CDR3 is TGTGCCACCGACAGGGGGTCCAACAATGAGCAGTTCTTC. Protein: CATDRGSNNEQFF.

In its sample, this clonotype was seen a few times. The rearrangement uses TRBV2 and TRBJ2-3; 10 nucleotides line up with TRBD1. Unmatched junction bases numbered 4, after V lost 11 bases and J lost 2 bases. CDR3 size: 13 residues. Germline V gives CDR1 SNHLY, CDR2 FYNNEI. Written as DNA, the CDR3 is TGTGCCGGGGACAGGGGAGTCACAGATACGCAGTATTTT. Amino acids: CAGDRGVTDTQYF.

This clonotype was picked up a small number of times. V is TRBV7-2 and J is TRBJ1-5; a possible D gene is TRBD1 (6 bases). Trimming removed 5 bases at V and 5 bases at J, with 13 bases between. The length of the CDR3 is 14 residues. Per germline, CDR1 SGHTA and CDR2 FQGNSA. CDR3 sequence reads: CASSPWTADQPQHF. The DNA for the CDR3 is TGTGCCAGCAGCCCATGGACAGCGGATCAGCCCCAGCATTTT.

V gene TRBV29-1 combines with J gene TRBJ2-7; 8 nucleotides line up with TRBD1. The CDR3 totals 14 residues. Losses at the gene ends were 1 base for V and 5 bases for J; bases not matched to a gene: 7. Germline CDR1 and CDR2: SQVTM and ANQGSEA. CDR3 bases: TGCAGCGTTGAAGCAGCAGGGGGCGCAGACGAGCAGTACTTC. Translation: CSVEAAGGADEQYF.

The table lists this clonotype with many counts. J is TRBJ1-1 and V is TRBV29-1, with D possibly matching TRBD1 (5 bases). Germline values: CDR1 SQVTM, CDR2 ANQGSEA. The CDR3 has 11 residues. This chain's CDR3 is CTGEENTEAFF. CDR3 sequence (DNA): TGCACGGGGGAGGAGAACACTGAAGCTTTCTTT.